This passage covers 11 T cell receptor beta chains from one sample sequenced in a study of T cell changes during pregnancy in multiple sclerosis. TCRdb keeps only in-frame clones here, not all; method: immunoSEQ multiplex PCR. The top ten clones hold about 8% of a sample with tens of thousands of clones, 90% to 95% of them seen once. The sequenced sample was CD8+ T cells from peripheral blood mononuclear cells, obtained before pregnancy. The receptors were gathered from a female donor with multiple sclerosis, enrolled in a pregnancy study.

CDR3 nucleotides: TGTGCCAGCAGCAAAGACCCGGGACAGGTCTCGTACGAGCAGTACTTC. This gives the protein CASSKDPGQVSYEQYF. The chain joins TRBV21-1 to TRBJ2-7; the tabulated D call, TRBD1, remains unverified against the DNA. TRBV21-1 is assigned pseudogene status. The CDR3 sequence is 16 residues long.

V and J are TRBV5-5 and TRBJ2-5; 9 nucleotides agree with TRBD2. Germline V gives CDR1 SGHKS, CDR2 YYEKEE (reference sequence). CDR3 size: 14 residues. Germline trimming cut 4 bases from V and 3 bases from J; bases unmatched to any gene: 4. The CDR3 sequence: CASSDRLAEETQYF. CDR3 DNA: TGTGCCAGCAGCGACCGACTAGCGGAAGAGACCCAGTACTTC. The full variable domain, completed using reference TRBV5-5 and TRBJ2-5, is DAGVTQSPTHLIKTRGQQVTLRCSPISGHKSVSWYQQVLGQGPQFIFQYYEKEERGRGNFPDRFSARQFPNYSSELNVNALLLGDSALYLCASSDRLAEETQYFGPGTRLLVL.

The chain couples TRBV7-6 to TRBJ2-1; a possible D gene is TRBD2 (5 bases). CDR1 SGHVS and CDR2 FNYEAQ come from the germline V gene. The CDR3 totals 15 residues. V was clipped by 1 base and J by 4 bases, with 11 bases between them. The CDR3 loop reads CASSLGPADYNEQFF. Written as DNA, the CDR3 is TGTGCCAGCAGCTTAGGTCCAGCGGATTACAATGAGCAGTTCTTC.

The V and J genes are TRBV6-5 and TRBJ2-5; 8 bases are a match to TRBD1. In germline, CDR1 is MNHEY, CDR2 SVGAGI. With V trimmed by 6 bases and J by 5 bases, 11 bases remained unmatched. The CDR3 sequence is 15 residues long. CDR3 DNA: TGTGCCAGCAGCCCTACAGGGGGGATTCGGGAGACCCAGTACTTC. The encoded protein is CASSPTGGIRETQYF.

The V gene is TRBV27, the J gene TRBJ2-7, with TRBD2 identical over 15 bases. V was pared by 8 bases and J by 7 bases, with 6 bases of the junction left unmatched. CDR1 and CDR2 from the germline V gene are MNHEY and SMNVEV (reference sequence). CDR3 length: 14 residues. CDR3 sequence reads: CASSGLAGGDEQYF. The CDR3 nucleotides read TGTGCCAGCTCCGGACTAGCGGGAGGGGATGAGCAGTACTTC.

This clone was picked up one time. The V and J genes are TRBV28 and TRBJ2-5, with D unclear. Germline lookup yields CDR1 MDHEN and CDR2 SYDVKM. The CDR3 covers 15 residues. Trimming removed 2 bases from V and 1 base from J, with 11 bases in between. The CDR3 DNA follows: TGTGCCAGCAGTTTACTTCTAAGCCTCCAAGAGACCCAGTACTTC. Encoded protein: CASSLLLSLQETQYF.

The chain links TRBV28 to TRBJ2-2; TRBD1 aligns across 12 bases. J gave up 6 bases and V 2 bases, and 4 bases lay outside the gene matches. The CDR3 extends over 16 amino acids. CDR1 is MDHEN, CDR2 SYDVKM, per germline. CDR3 loop: CASSLRDRGLAGELFF. In DNA, the CDR3 is TGTGCCAGCAGTTTACGGGACAGGGGGCTGGCCGGGGAGCTGTTTTTT. Full variable domain (rest looked up from reference TRBV28 and TRBJ2-2): DVKVTQSSRYLVKRTGEKVFLECVQDMDHENMFWYRQDPGLGLRLIYFSYDVKMKEKGDIPEGYSVSREKKERFSLILESASTNQTSMYLCASSLRDRGLAGELFFGEGSRLTVL.

CDR3 sequence reads: CASSLAGNTEAFF. CDR3 nucleotides: TGTGCCAGCAGCTTGGCCGGGAACACTGAAGCTTTCTTT. This chain uses TRBV5-5 with TRBJ1-1, with D unclear. Per the germline V gene, CDR1 is SGHKS and CDR2 is YYEKEE (reference sequence). The V gene lost 0 bases and the J gene lost 1 base, with 4 bases spanning the gap. The CDR3 runs 13 residues.

As DNA, the CDR3 is TGTGCCAGCAGCCCGACGACAGGGGGCGGCTACACCTTC. Its protein is CASSPTTGGGYTF. The rearrangement links TRBV16 to TRBJ1-2; 10 positions agree with TRBD1. Germline assignment: CDR1 KGHSY and CDR2 FQNENV. The length of the CDR3 is 13 residues. V lost 4 bases, J lost 8 bases, and 4 bases stayed unmatched.

The rearrangement links TRBV7-8 to TRBJ2-7, with TRBD2 as a possible D gene (6 bases). CDR1 SGHVS and CDR2 FQNEAQ come from the germline V gene. The CDR3 totals 15 residues. The germline V and J ends were trimmed by 1 base and 1 base, with 11 bases remaining between them. Written as DNA, the CDR3 is TGTGCCAGCAGCTTAGAGGCTAGCGCGTCCTACGAGCAGTACTTC. Amino acids: CASSLEASASYEQYF.

The V call is TRBV7-2, the J call TRBJ2-7, with D perhaps TRBD1 (5 bases). With 1 base removed from V and 2 bases from J, the gap between germline ends came to 18 bases. In germline, CDR1 is SGHTA, CDR2 FQGNSA. The CDR3 covers 17 residues. In DNA form, the CDR3 reads TGTGCCAGCAGCTTAGGAGAGTTCAGGGCACAGCCCTACGAGCAGTACTTC. It translates to CASSLGEFRAQPYEQYF.